A single sample gave rise to the 6 T cell receptor beta chains below, sequenced in a study of blood T cell repertoires in COVID-19. Using immunoSEQ multiplex PCR, the repertoire was profiled, and TCRdb retains in-frame clones only, with some absent. The repertoire holds about 170,000 clones, 79% seen once, with around 20% in the top ten. Sequencing was carried out using PBMCs or T cells enriched from blood (not recorded which). The receptors derive from a woman aged 70-85 years in a cohort exposed to, infected with or recovered from COVID-19 (not recorded which).

This chain joins TRBV18 and TRBJ1-5, with TRBD1 matching over 8 bases. Germline lookup yields CDR1 KGHSH and CDR2 LQKENI. The V segment lost 5 bases and the J segment 7 bases; nucleotides outside the gene matches: 7. The CDR3 extends over 14 amino acids. The CDR3 region is CASSSGQGSQPQHF. The CDR3 nucleotides are TGTGCCAGCTCATCAGGACAGGGCTCACAGCCCCAGCATTTT.

This clone appeared a single time. The chain has TRBV5-1 and TRBJ2-7; 9 nucleotides align to TRBD1. The germline V gene encodes CDR1 SGHRS and CDR2 YFSETQ. The length of the CDR3 is 15 residues. J gave up 2 bases and V 0 bases, and 3 bases lay outside the gene matches. The CDR3 is CASSLGGTGTYEQYF. DNA for the CDR3: TGCGCCAGCAGCTTGGGTGGGACAGGGACCTACGAGCAGTACTTC.

The rearrangement links TRBV2 to TRBJ2-7; D is unclear. In germline, CDR1 is SNHLY, CDR2 FYNNEI. CDR3 length: 14 amino acids. V dropped 2 bases and J dropped 2 bases, with 10 bases sitting between them. The CDR3 is CASSESTNTYEQYF. The CDR3 bases are TGTGCCAGCAGTGAATCCACGAACACCTACGAGCAGTACTTC.

This chain links TRBV28 with TRBJ1-2; D perhaps matches TRBD1 (6 bases). The germline V gene encodes CDR1 MDHEN and CDR2 SYDVKM. Trimming left V 6 bases short and J 4 bases short, with 12 bases between. The length of the CDR3 is 13 residues. The CDR3 reads CASRGGGSYGYTF. Written as DNA, the CDR3 is TGTGCCAGCAGAGGGGGTGGGAGCTATGGCTACACCTTC.

This clone appeared a single time. V gene TRBV27 combines with J gene TRBJ2-3; 10 bases match TRBD2. CDR3 size: 16 residues. Germline loops: CDR1 MNHEY, CDR2 SMNVEV (reference sequence). V was pared by 4 bases and J by 4 bases, with 8 bases of the junction left unmatched. The DNA of the CDR3 is TGTGCCAGCAGTTCCGTAGCGGGAGGTAGTGCAGATACGCAGTATTTT. This sequence encodes CASSSVAGGSADTQYF.

There are a few counts of this clone. This chain joins TRBV28 and TRBJ2-1, with D possibly TRBD2 on 5 matching bases. Germline values: CDR1 MDHEN, CDR2 SYDVKM. The CDR3 consists of 16 residues. The V and J ends lost 6 bases and 7 bases respectively, with 22 bases between them. The CDR3 DNA reads as TGTGCCAGCAGCCGTCCCCCGTTGATCCCGGGGAATGAGCAGTTCTTC. This sequence encodes CASSRPPLIPGNEQFF. Using reference TRBV28 and TRBJ2-1 for the parts outside the CDR3, the full variable domain is DVKVTQSSRYLVKRTGEKVFLECVQDMDHENMFWYRQDPGLGLRLIYFSYDVKMKEKGDIPEGYSVSREKKERFSLILESASTNQTSMYLCASSRPPLIPGNEQFFGPGTRLTVL.